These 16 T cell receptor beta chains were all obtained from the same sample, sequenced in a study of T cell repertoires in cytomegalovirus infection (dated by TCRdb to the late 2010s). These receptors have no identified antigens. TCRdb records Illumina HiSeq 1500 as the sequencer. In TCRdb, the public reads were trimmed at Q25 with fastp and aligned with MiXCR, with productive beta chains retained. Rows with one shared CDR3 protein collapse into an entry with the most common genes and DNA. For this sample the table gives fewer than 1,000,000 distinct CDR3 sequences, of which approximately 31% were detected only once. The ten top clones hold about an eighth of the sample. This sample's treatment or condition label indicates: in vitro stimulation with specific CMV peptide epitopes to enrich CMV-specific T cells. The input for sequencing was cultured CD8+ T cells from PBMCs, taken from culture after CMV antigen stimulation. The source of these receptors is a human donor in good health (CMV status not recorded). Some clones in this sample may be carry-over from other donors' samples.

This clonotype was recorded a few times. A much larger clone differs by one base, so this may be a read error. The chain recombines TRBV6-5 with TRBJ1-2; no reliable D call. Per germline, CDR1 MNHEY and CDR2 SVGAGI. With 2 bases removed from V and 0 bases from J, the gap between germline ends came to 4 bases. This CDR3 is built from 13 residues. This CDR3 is CASSYTANYGYTF. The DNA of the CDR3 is TGTGCCAGCAGTTACACAGCTAACTATGGCTACACCTTC.

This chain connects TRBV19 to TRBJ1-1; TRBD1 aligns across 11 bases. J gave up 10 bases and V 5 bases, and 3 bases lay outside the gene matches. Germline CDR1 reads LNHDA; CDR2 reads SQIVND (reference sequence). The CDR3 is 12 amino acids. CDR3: CASSLGQGAAFF. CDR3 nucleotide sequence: TGTGCCAGTAGTCTTGGACAGGGGGCAGCTTTCTTT.

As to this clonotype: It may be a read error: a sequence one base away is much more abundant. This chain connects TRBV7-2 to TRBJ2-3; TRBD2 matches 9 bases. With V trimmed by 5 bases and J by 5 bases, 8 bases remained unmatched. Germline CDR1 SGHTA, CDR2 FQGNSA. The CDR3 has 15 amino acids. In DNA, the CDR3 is TGTGCCAGCAGCCGAAGCGGGGGGTTGCTAGATACGCAGTATTTT. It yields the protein CASSRSGGLLDTQYF.

This chain's CDR3 is CASSLGAPVNTEAFF. Written as DNA, the CDR3 is TGTGCCAGCAGCCTCGGGGCTCCAGTTAACACTGAAGCTTTCTTT. The chain is built from TRBV7-9 and TRBJ1-1; D perhaps matches TRBD1 (5 bases). Trimming shortened V by 5 bases and J by 2 bases, and 15 bases separated the two germline ends. Looked up from germline, CDR1 is SEHNR and CDR2 is FQNEAQ (reference sequence). CDR3 length: 15 amino acids.

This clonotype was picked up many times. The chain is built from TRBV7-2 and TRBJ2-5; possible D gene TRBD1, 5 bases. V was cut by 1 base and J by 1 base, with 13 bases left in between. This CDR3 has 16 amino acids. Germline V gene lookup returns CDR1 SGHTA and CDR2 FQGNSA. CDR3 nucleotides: TGTGCCAGCAGCTTAGACAGGCTGAACCCCCAAGAGACCCAGTACTTC. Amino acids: CASSLDRLNPQETQYF.

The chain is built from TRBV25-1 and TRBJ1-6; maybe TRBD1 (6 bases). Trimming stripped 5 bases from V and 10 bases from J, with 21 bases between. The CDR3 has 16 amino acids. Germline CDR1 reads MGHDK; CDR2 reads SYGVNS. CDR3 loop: CASSSTAQGLASPLHF. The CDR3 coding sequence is TGTGCCAGCAGTTCCACCGCACAGGGTTTGGCATCACCCCTCCACTTT.

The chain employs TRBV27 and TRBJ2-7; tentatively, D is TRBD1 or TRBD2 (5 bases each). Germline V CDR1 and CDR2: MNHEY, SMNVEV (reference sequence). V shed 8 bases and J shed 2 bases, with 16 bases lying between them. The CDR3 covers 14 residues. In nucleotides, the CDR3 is TGTGCCAGCGCGCCAGGGATGGGGGCCTACGAGCAGTACTTC. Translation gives CASAPGMGAYEQYF.

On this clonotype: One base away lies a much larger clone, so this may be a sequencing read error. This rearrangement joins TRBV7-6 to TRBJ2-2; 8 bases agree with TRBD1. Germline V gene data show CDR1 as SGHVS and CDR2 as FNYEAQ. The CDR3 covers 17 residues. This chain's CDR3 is CASGPYVGQANTGELVF. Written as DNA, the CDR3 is TGTGCCAGCGGACCCTACGTGGGACAGGCCAACACCGGGGAGCTGGTTTTT.

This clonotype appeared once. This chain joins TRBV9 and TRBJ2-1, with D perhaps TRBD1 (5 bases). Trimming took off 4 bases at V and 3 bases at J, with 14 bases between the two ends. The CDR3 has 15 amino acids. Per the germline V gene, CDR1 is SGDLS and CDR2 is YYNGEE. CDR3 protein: CASSPQGTIYNEQFF. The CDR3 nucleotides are TGTGCCAGCAGCCCTCAGGGTACCATCTACAATGAGCAGTTCTTC.

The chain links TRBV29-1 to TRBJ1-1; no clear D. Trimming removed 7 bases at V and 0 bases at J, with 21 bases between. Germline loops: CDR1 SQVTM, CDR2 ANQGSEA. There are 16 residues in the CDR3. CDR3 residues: CSASLRTGRLNTEAFF. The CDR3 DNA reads TGCAGCGCGTCCCTTAGGACGGGGAGGCTGAACACTGAAGCTTTCTTT.

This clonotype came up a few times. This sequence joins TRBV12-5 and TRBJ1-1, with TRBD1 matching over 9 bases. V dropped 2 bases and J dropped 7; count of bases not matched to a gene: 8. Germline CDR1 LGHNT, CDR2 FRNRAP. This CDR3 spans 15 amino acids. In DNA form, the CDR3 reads TGTGCTAGTGGTTTGATACAGGGGGCCGACTATGAAGCTTTCTTT. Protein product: CASGLIQGADYEAFF. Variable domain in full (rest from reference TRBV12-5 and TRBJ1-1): DARVTQTPRHKVTEMGQEVTMRCQPILGHNTVFWYRQTMMQGLELLAYFRNRAPLDDSGMPKDRFSAEMPDATLATLKIQPSEPRDSAVYFCASGLIQGADYEAFFGQGTRLTVV.

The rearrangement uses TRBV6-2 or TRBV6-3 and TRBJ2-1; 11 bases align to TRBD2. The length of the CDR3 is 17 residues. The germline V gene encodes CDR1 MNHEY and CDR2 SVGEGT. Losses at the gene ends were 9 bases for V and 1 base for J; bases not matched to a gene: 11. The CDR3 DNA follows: TGTGCCAGTATAGCGGGGGGGCCCCCCTCATCCTACAATGAGCAGTTCTTC. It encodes CASIAGGPPSSYNEQFF.

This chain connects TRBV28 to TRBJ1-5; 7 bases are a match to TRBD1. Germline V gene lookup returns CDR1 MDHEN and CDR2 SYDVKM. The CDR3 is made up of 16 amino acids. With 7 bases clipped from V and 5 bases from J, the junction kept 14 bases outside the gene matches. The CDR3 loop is CASTPTGSGVDQPQHF. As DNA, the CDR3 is TGTGCCAGCACCCCGACAGGGTCTGGAGTCGATCAGCCCCAGCATTTT.

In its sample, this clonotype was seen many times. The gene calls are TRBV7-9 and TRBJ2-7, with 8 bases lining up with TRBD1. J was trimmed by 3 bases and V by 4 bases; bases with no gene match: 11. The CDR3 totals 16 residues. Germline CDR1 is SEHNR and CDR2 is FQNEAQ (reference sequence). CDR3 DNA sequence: TGTGCCAGCAGCTCGGGACAGGACAAACCTTTCTACGAGCAGTACTTC. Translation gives CASSSGQDKPFYEQYF.

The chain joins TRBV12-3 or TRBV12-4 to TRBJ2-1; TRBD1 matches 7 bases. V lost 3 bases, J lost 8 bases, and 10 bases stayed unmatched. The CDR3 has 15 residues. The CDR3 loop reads CASSLETGLNHEQFF. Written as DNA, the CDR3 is TGTGCCAGCAGTTTGGAGACAGGGTTAAACCATGAGCAGTTCTTC.

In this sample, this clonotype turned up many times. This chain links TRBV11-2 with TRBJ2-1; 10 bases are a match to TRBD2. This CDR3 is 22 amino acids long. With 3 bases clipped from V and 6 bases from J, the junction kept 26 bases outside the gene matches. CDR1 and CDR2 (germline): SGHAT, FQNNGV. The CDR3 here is CASSFTIGPHSVLAGILNEQFF. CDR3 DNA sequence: TGTGCCAGCAGCTTTACCATCGGCCCACATAGCGTACTAGCGGGGATCCTCAATGAGCAGTTCTTC.